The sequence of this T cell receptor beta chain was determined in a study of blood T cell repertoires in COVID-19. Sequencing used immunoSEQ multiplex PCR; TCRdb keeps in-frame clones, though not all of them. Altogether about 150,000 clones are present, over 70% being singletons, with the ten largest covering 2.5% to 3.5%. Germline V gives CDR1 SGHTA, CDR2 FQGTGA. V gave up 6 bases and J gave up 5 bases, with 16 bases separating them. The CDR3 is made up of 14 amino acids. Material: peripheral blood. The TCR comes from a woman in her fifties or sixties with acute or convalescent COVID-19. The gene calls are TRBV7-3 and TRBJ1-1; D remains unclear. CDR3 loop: CASSLIASVTEAFF. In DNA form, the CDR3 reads TGTGCCAGCAGTCTAATTGCCTCGGTGACTGAAGCTTTCTTT.